A selection of T cell receptor beta chains follows, all from one sample in a study of blood T cell repertoires in COVID-19. Method: immunoSEQ multiplex PCR; TCRdb's copy keeps in-frame clones and lacks some. The sample includes 300,000 to 350,000 clones, about nine tenths of them seen just once. Sequencing was carried out using peripheral blood. Source of these receptors: a woman in her seventies with COVID-19, enrolled during active disease. CDR3s include the opening cysteine and the closing phenylalanine or tryptophan. D genes are given only for firm matches. A clone size is listed for some rows: how often the clone was seen (once, few, many), or a class if it is expanded.

>TRBJ1-5|TRBV6-5|-|-
CASSYLDRKNQPQHF
>TRBJ1-1|TRBV5-8|TRBD1|-
CASSLAGRGLTEAFF
>TRBJ1-1|TRBV2|TRBD1|-
CASSIQGARTEAFF
>TRBJ2-4|TRBV24-1|TRBD1|-
CATSEPGTGWGDIQYF
>TRBJ1-2|TRBV20-1|-|-
CSASETQENYGYTF
>TRBJ1-2|TRBV29-1|-|few
CSGDTANYGYTF
>TRBJ1-5|TRBV4-2|TRBD1|-
CASSPRDRGQDQPQHF
>TRBJ1-6|TRBV6-6|TRBD1|-
CASSPRWDSFRAYNSPLHF
>TRBJ1-1|TRBV6-6|TRBD1|-
CASSPGGTGTEAFF
>TRBJ1-2|TRBV6-5|-|-
CASSSGFNYGYTF
>TRBJ2-1|TRBV9|-|-
CASSVGQGPYNEQFF
>TRBJ1-1|TRBV7-6|-|few
CASSPETGNTEAFF
>TRBJ1-1|TRBV12-5|-|-
CASGLVRLMNTEAFF
>TRBJ1-1|TRBV11-2|-|-
CASSATGGTEAFF
>TRBJ1-2|TRBV7-2|TRBD1|-
CASSLRTGEAYGYTF
>TRBJ1-2|TRBV5-4|-|-
CASSLVRSPEGYTF
>TRBJ2-7|TRBV3-1/TRBV3-2|TRBD1|few
CASSRAGTGGVYEQYF
>TRBJ1-6|TRBV10-2|TRBD1|-
CASRPGQGAYSPLHF
>TRBJ2-3|TRBV3-1/TRBV3-2|TRBD2|-
CASSLLANTDTQYF
>TRBJ1-1|TRBV5-1|TRBD1|-
CASSPTDRGTWNTEAFF
>TRBJ1-1|TRBV27|TRBD1|-
CASSTQGTNTEAFF
>TRBJ1-2|TRBV6-5|TRBD1|-
CASSPRPGQGSGYTF
>TRBJ1-2|TRBV30|TRBD1|-
CAIGDSWGYTF
>TRBJ2-6|TRBV24-1|TRBD2|-
CATAGVGANVLTF
>TRBJ1-1|TRBV30|TRBD1|-
CAWSVGTGRRYTEAFF
>TRBJ1-1|TRBV12-3/TRBV12-4|-|-
CASSLGPKTEAFF
>TRBJ2-7|TRBV28|-|-
CASSFGWSEQYF
>TRBJ1-1|TRBV29-1|-|once
CSVEAEVEAFF
>TRBJ1-1|TRBV7-9|-|-
CASTAGVGSTEAFF
>TRBJ1-2|TRBV29-1|TRBD1|-
CSVVGQRGNPGYTF
>TRBJ2-3|TRBV18|TRBD2|-
CASSPLLAGDLSSTDTQYF
>TRBJ1-5|TRBV30|-|-
CAWSVGGTGSQPQHF
>TRBJ1-2|TRBV5-6|-|-
CASSPTGSGGYTF
>TRBJ2-5|TRBV24-1|-|-
CATSDPRAGFQETQYF